One sample yielded the 14 T cell receptor beta chains listed below, sequenced in a study of Ad26.COV2.S vaccination and SARS-CoV-2 variants. TCRdb keeps only in-frame clones here, not all; method: immunoSEQ multiplex PCR. Here the sample spans 320,000 or so clones, roughly 90% being singletons. Treatment: some 20 received Ad26.COV2.S at low or high dose, single or two shots; about 5 received placebo; per-sample allocation not given. Repertoires come from day 63 after the first vaccine or placebo injection. The sample was peripheral blood, taken in a trial of Ad26.COV2.S vaccine versus placebo. All receptors derive from a person aged 18-60 years who received the Ad26.COV2.S COVID-19 vaccine or a placebo.

The chain joins TRBV7-2 to TRBJ2-7; D may be TRBD2 (7 bases). Per the germline V gene, CDR1 is SGHTA and CDR2 is FQGNSA. The CDR3 spans 13 residues. With 9 bases removed from V and 0 bases from J, the gap between germline ends came to 12 bases. CDR3 protein: CASRRGASYEQYF. DNA of the CDR3: TGTGCCAGTAGACGGGGGGCCTCCTACGAGCAGTACTTC.

This chain links TRBV19 with TRBJ2-3; TRBD1 is a possible D gene (5 bases). Between the trimmed V and J ends, which lost 3 bases and 0 bases, there was a span of 10 bases. The CDR3 contains 15 residues. The germline CDR1 and CDR2 sequences are LNHDA and SQIVND (reference sequence). CDR3 region: CASSIGQPSTDTQYF. In DNA, the CDR3 is TGTGCCAGTAGTATCGGACAACCTAGCACAGATACGCAGTATTTT.

V usage is TRBV10-1 and J usage is TRBJ2-1; 7 bases fit TRBD1. V was pared by 5 bases and J by 0 bases, with 4 bases of the junction left unmatched. The CDR3 is made up of 15 amino acids. The germline V gene encodes CDR1 WNHNN and CDR2 SYGVQD (reference sequence). CDR3 sequence: CASSFDRASYNEQFF. CDR3 coding DNA: TGCGCCAGCAGTTTCGACAGGGCCTCCTACAATGAGCAGTTCTTC.

This chain joins TRBV6-5 and TRBJ2-7; 10 bases are a match to TRBD1. Germline loops: CDR1 MNHEY, CDR2 SVGAGI. Germline trimming cut 2 bases from V and 7 bases from J; bases unmatched to any gene: 2. CDR3 length equals 13 residues. DNA for the CDR3: TGTGCCAGCAGTTACGACAGGGGGCTTGAGCAGTACTTC. It encodes CASSYDRGLEQYF.

V is TRBV19 and J is TRBJ2-7; D is perhaps TRBD1 or TRBD2 (5 bases each). This CDR3 contains 15 residues. V dropped 5 bases and J dropped 2 bases, with 16 bases sitting between them. The germline CDR1 and CDR2 sequences are LNHDA and SQIVND (reference sequence). CDR3 sequence (DNA): TGTGCCAGTAGTGAGGGACGGAGTATTACCTACGAGCAGTACTTC. Translating it yields CASSEGRSITYEQYF. Full variable domain (outside the CDR3, taken from reference TRBV19 and TRBJ2-7): DGGITQSPKYLFRKEGQNVTLSCEQNLNHDAMYWYRQDPGQGLRLIYYSQIVNDFQKGDIAEGYSVSREKKESFPLTVTSAQKNPTAFYLCASSEGRSITYEQYFGPGTRLTVT.

The V gene is TRBV29-1, the J gene TRBJ1-2; 8 bases align to TRBD1. V lost 7 bases, J lost 0 bases, and 7 bases stayed unmatched. There are 14 residues in the CDR3. Germline values: CDR1 SQVTM, CDR2 ANQGSEA. CDR3 protein: CSAQTGGANYGYTF. CDR3 nucleotides: TGCAGCGCTCAAACAGGGGGAGCTAACTATGGCTACACCTTC.

Written as DNA, the CDR3 is TGTGCCAGCAGCTGGGAGTGGGGGGTTGGTACCGGGGAGCTGTTTTTT. Translation gives CASSWEWGVGTGELFF. The rearrangement links TRBV11-3 to TRBJ2-2; D is possibly TRBD2 (6 bases). Germline CDR1 SGHNT, CDR2 YENEEA. The CDR3 is made up of 16 amino acids. With 4 bases removed from V and 5 bases from J, the gap between germline ends came to 17 bases.

This chain links TRBV7-9 with TRBJ2-1; D call uncertain. The CDR3 extends over 14 amino acids. Germline V gene data show CDR1 as SEHNR and CDR2 as FQNEAQ (reference sequence). V lost 5 bases to trimming and J lost 8 bases, with 16 bases between them. Here the CDR3 DNA reads TGTGCCAGCAGCCGGCATAATGCTGGGTATGAGCAGTTCTTC. Translated: CASSRHNAGYEQFF.

The rearrangement joins TRBV13 to TRBJ2-1; TRBD2 matches at 12 bases. Per the germline V gene, CDR1 is PRHDT and CDR2 is FYEKMQ (reference sequence). J was trimmed by 1 base and V by 4 bases; bases with no gene match: 2. The CDR3 contains 16 residues. CDR3 DNA: TGTGCCAGCAGCTCCGGGACTAGCGGGTCCTACAATGAGCAGTTCTTC. This gives the protein CASSSGTSGSYNEQFF.

CDR3 in DNA: TGTGCCACCAGCAGAGGGCTAGCGGGGGCCTCCTCCTACGAGCAGTACTTC. Translating it yields CATSRGLAGASSYEQYF. The rearrangement links TRBV15 to TRBJ2-7, with TRBD2 identical over 10 bases. CDR1 LNHNV and CDR2 YYDKDF come from the germline V gene (reference sequence). The CDR3 spans 17 residues. With V trimmed by 1 base and J by 0 bases, 6 bases remained unmatched.

V is TRBV6-2 or TRBV6-3 and J is TRBJ2-7; TRBD2 matches at 7 bases. J lost 3 bases, V lost 6 bases, and 14 bases had no gene match. This CDR3 has 16 residues. Per the germline V gene, CDR1 is MNHEY and CDR2 is SVGEGT. The CDR3 sequence: CASSHGPGGNLYEQYF. In DNA form, the CDR3 reads TGTGCCAGCAGCCACGGGCCGGGGGGAAACCTCTACGAGCAGTACTTC.

The chain uses TRBV5-4 and TRBJ2-5, with D unresolved. This CDR3 spans 14 amino acids. V lost 5 bases and J lost 5, with 16 bases in between. The germline V gene has CDR1 SGHNT and CDR2 YYREEE (reference sequence). The CDR3 DNA sequence: TGTGCCAGCAGGTCCTCCCAAGATAGGGAGACCCAGTACTTC. Translation: CASRSSQDRETQYF.

This clone was found once. This sequence joins TRBV18 and TRBJ1-1, with D tentatively TRBD1 (6 bases). The CDR3 has 15 residues. Germline V CDR1 and CDR2: KGHSH, LQKENI. Deletions cut 3 bases from V and 6 bases from J, with 17 bases between. CDR3: CASSPSQGFWAEAFF. The CDR3 DNA reads as TGTGCCAGCTCACCGTCACAGGGATTCTGGGCTGAAGCTTTCTTT.

This chain joins TRBV7-2 and TRBJ1-1; TRBD1 is a possible D gene (5 bases). The CDR3 has 14 residues. Germline V CDR1 and CDR2: SGHTA, FQGNSA. The V gene lost 8 bases and the J gene lost 7 bases, with 20 bases spanning the gap. CDR3 sequence: CASQSTRAGVEAFF. Here the CDR3 DNA reads TGTGCCAGCCAGTCGACGCGCGCGGGGGTTGAAGCTTTCTTT.